This TCR beta chain originates from a study of cytomegalovirus exposure and HLA in healthy donors. The PCR was carried out with 60 Vbeta primers and 13 Jbeta primers. Only in-frame clones appear in the TCRdb table, and some are missing; sequencing was by immunoSEQ multiplex PCR. The table includes approximately 150,000 clones, about four fifths detected once. The CDR3 is 17 amino acids. The V and J ends lost 5 bases and 3 bases, in that order; junction bases with no gene match: 16. Germline CDR1 reads SGHAT; CDR2 reads FQNNGV. This clonotype originated in a man between 18 and 35 years old in good health and CMV-seropositive. Sequencing was carried out using PBMCs. The chain carries TRBV11-2 and TRBJ2-7; 7 bases match TRBD2. The CDR3 protein is CASSPPLRTSSLYEQYF. CDR3 nucleotide sequence: TGTGCCAGCAGCCCCCCGCTAAGGACTAGTTCCCTCTACGAGCAGTACTTC.